A single sample gave rise to the 12 T cell receptor beta chains below, sequenced in a study of shared clonotypes between healthy human individuals. Using immunoSEQ multiplex PCR, the repertoire was profiled, and TCRdb retains in-frame clones only, with some absent. The table records about 700,000 clones, under 95% of them present only once. Terminally differentiated effector memory CD45RA+ cells were left out of the naive CD8 fraction, which was CD45RO-negative and positively selected for CCR7. Sequenced sample: naive CD8+ T cells sorted from blood. These TCRs come from a man in his thirties or forties in good health.

This chain joins TRBV2 and TRBJ2-1; possibly TRBD1 for D (6 bases). This CDR3 is 16 amino acids long. The germline V and J ends were trimmed by 5 bases and 4 bases, with 18 bases remaining between them. CDR1 is SNHLY, CDR2 FYNNEI, per germline. In DNA form, the CDR3 reads TGTGCCAGCAGTCAGGACAGCCCGGCCCAATACAATGAGCAGTTCTTC. It translates to CASSQDSPAQYNEQFF. Filled out from reference TRBV2 and TRBJ2-1, the complete variable domain reads EPEVTQTPSHQVTQMGQEVILRCVPISNHLYFYWYRQILGQKVEFLVSFYNNEISEKSEIFDDQFSVERPDGSNFTLKIRSTKLEDSAMYFCASSQDSPAQYNEQFFGPGTRLTVL.

This clone showed up just a few times. The rearrangement joins TRBV7-9 to TRBJ1-1; D uncertain. Germline V gives CDR1 SEHNR, CDR2 FQNEAQ (reference sequence). Trimming took off 11 bases at V and 6 bases at J, with 10 bases between the two ends. This CDR3 is 10 amino acids long. CDR3 sequence: CAYGGAEAFF. The CDR3 region has the DNA TGTGCCTACGGCGGAGCTGAAGCTTTCTTT.

The chain carries TRBV5-6 and TRBJ1-5; no reliable D call. CDR3 length: 15 residues. Trimming took off 0 bases at V and 1 base at J, with 8 bases between the two ends. Per the germline V gene, CDR1 is SGHDT and CDR2 is YYEEEE. The CDR3 region has the DNA TGTGCCAGCAGCTTGGGGGTGGGGAGCAATCAGCCCCAGCATTTT. Translated: CASSLGVGSNQPQHF.

This chain links TRBV7-9 with TRBJ2-7; 7 positions agree with TRBD2. V shed 2 bases, J shed 4 bases, and the junction held 14 bases outside the gene matches. The V gene's germline CDR1 is SEHNR and CDR2 FQNEAQ (reference sequence). The CDR3 consists of 17 residues. CDR3 sequence (DNA): TGTGCCAGCAGCTTAAAGGCCCTTGGTGGACTAGGGTACGAGCAGTACTTC. Translated: CASSLKALGGLGYEQYF.

This chain's CDR3 is CASSTDSFHEQFF. CDR3 nucleotide sequence: TGTGCCAGTAGTACCGATAGCTTCCATGAGCAGTTCTTC. J is TRBJ2-1 and V is TRBV19; no reliable D call. The CDR3 loop spans 13 amino acids. Germline assignment: CDR1 LNHDA and CDR2 SQIVND (reference sequence). Trimming took off 4 bases at V and 8 bases at J, with 12 bases between the two ends.

In its sample, this clone was seen once. The CDR3 region is CASSLGSGGSTQYF. CDR3 coding DNA: TGTGCCAGCAGTTTAGGTAGTGGCGGGAGTACGCAGTATTTT. The rearrangement links TRBV28 to TRBJ2-3; 7 bases fit TRBD2. Germline V gives CDR1 MDHEN, CDR2 SYDVKM. The CDR3 contains 14 residues. After removal of 2 bases from V and 8 bases from J, the junction contained 7 bases not matched to a gene.

The chain recombines TRBV14 with TRBJ2-5, with 8 bases fitting TRBD1. Germline assignment: CDR1 SGHDN and CDR2 FVKESK. V dropped 4 bases and J dropped 1; count of bases not matched to a gene: 5. The length of the CDR3 is 15 residues. The chain's CDR3 is CASSPFGTGQETQYF. The CDR3 DNA reads TGTGCCAGCAGCCCGTTCGGGACAGGCCAAGAGACCCAGTACTTC.

The V gene is TRBV27, the J gene TRBJ2-7; D may be TRBD1 (5 bases). CDR1 and CDR2 from the germline V gene are MNHEY and SMNVEV (reference sequence). The CDR3 loop spans 13 amino acids. The V end lost 4 bases, the J end lost 3 bases, and 10 bases lay between the germline ends. CDR3 sequence (DNA): TGTGCCAGCAGTTGGGGCAAACTCTACGAGCAGTACTTC. Protein: CASSWGKLYEQYF.

The table lists this clone with a count of one. This chain links TRBV7-9 with TRBJ2-2, with 7 bases lining up with TRBD1. With 5 bases clipped from V and 4 bases from J, the junction kept 10 bases outside the gene matches. This CDR3 has 16 amino acids. Germline V gene sequence: CDR1 SEHNR, CDR2 FQNEAQ (reference sequence). Here the CDR3 DNA reads TGTGCCAGCAGCACTACCGGGACAGCCATCACCGGGGAGCTGTTTTTT. Protein sequence: CASSTTGTAITGELFF.

This chain uses TRBV27 with TRBJ2-1, with 11 bases identical to TRBD1. CDR1 is MNHEY and CDR2 is SMNVEV in the germline V gene (reference sequence). V shed 2 bases, J shed 6 bases, and the junction held 6 bases outside the gene matches. This CDR3 region has 16 residues. The CDR3 loop is CASSLPSGTGGNEQFF. The CDR3 DNA reads as TGTGCCAGCAGTTTACCTTCCGGGACAGGGGGCAATGAGCAGTTCTTC.

The chain employs TRBV27 and TRBJ2-7; TRBD2 agrees at 8 bases. CDR3 length equals 13 residues. CDR1 and CDR2 (germline): MNHEY, SMNVEV (reference sequence). The V and J ends lost 0 bases and 9 bases, in that order; junction bases with no gene match: 4. DNA for the CDR3: TGTGCCAGCAGTTTATCAGCGGGAGCCGGGCAGTACTTC. Protein sequence: CASSLSAGAGQYF.

The chain carries TRBV28 and TRBJ2-1; 8 bases fit TRBD2. The J segment lost 4 bases and the V segment lost 6 bases, leaving 8 bases of the junction unmatched. The CDR3 runs to 15 residues. Germline CDR1 and CDR2: MDHEN and SYDVKM. The CDR3: CASSFGTSRYNEQFF. CDR3 DNA: TGTGCCAGCAGCTTCGGGACTAGTAGATACAATGAGCAGTTCTTC.